A selection of T cell receptor beta chains follows, all from one sample in a study of monozygotic twins with inflammatory bowel disease. Following a re-call of the 5' RACE reads, TCRdb has one entry per CDR3 protein and lacks DNA. The sample totals around 450,000 distinct CDR3 sequences. The sequenced material came from blood. The receptors stem from a human donor with ulcerative colitis or Crohn's disease, or a healthy co-twin of an affected twin (not recorded which). The CDR3 runs from the conserved cysteine through the conserved F or W. Fields, in order: CDR3 protein, V gene, J gene.

cdr3_aa: CATGDRGQFYNEQFF
v_call: TRBV15
j_call: TRBJ2-1

cdr3_aa: CASSSGGADYGYTF
v_call: TRBV6-2/TRBV6-3
j_call: TRBJ1-2

cdr3_aa: CASSLRSSYNEQFF
v_call: TRBV12-3/TRBV12-4
j_call: TRBJ2-1

cdr3_aa: CASSSTGVSAEAFF
v_call: TRBV5-1
j_call: TRBJ1-1

cdr3_aa: CSVRGQGVNEQYF
v_call: TRBV29-1
j_call: TRBJ2-7

cdr3_aa: CASSATGGSGANVLTF
v_call: TRBV5-5
j_call: TRBJ2-6

cdr3_aa: CASSLGPYTGELFF
v_call: TRBV4-2
j_call: TRBJ2-2

cdr3_aa: CASSYPNDLRDEQYF
v_call: TRBV6-2/TRBV6-3
j_call: TRBJ2-7

cdr3_aa: CASSRRALLLTGYTF
v_call: TRBV7-2
j_call: TRBJ1-2

cdr3_aa: CASSWAELQSDPNYGYTF
v_call: TRBV5-1
j_call: TRBJ1-2

cdr3_aa: CASTTNLAGSNQPQHF
v_call: TRBV19
j_call: TRBJ1-5

cdr3_aa: CASSPQGPTDTQYF
v_call: TRBV4-2
j_call: TRBJ2-3

cdr3_aa: CASSLNILNEKLFF
v_call: TRBV5-4
j_call: TRBJ1-4

cdr3_aa: CASSRQGGDTEAFF
v_call: TRBV18
j_call: TRBJ1-1

cdr3_aa: CASSQPGRLTEAFF
v_call: TRBV4-1
j_call: TRBJ1-1

cdr3_aa: CASSQNGPAPLAGYTF
v_call: TRBV14
j_call: TRBJ1-2

cdr3_aa: CSASKDPTDTQYF
v_call: TRBV20-1
j_call: TRBJ2-3

cdr3_aa: CASSLNPRDGTDTQYF
v_call: TRBV11-2
j_call: TRBJ2-3

cdr3_aa: CATLKGSGSPANQPQHF
v_call: TRBV28
j_call: TRBJ1-5

cdr3_aa: CASSFLPGQLGEAFF
v_call: TRBV19
j_call: TRBJ1-1

cdr3_aa: CASSPRMDVGYNEQFF
v_call: TRBV5-4
j_call: TRBJ2-1

cdr3_aa: CASSQGRVYEQYF
v_call: TRBV5-1
j_call: TRBJ2-7

cdr3_aa: CASLRGTASYEQYF
v_call: TRBV11-2
j_call: TRBJ2-7

cdr3_aa: CSARNLQGADEKLFF
v_call: TRBV20-1
j_call: TRBJ1-4

cdr3_aa: CASSVNRDGKNMQYF
v_call: TRBV27
j_call: TRBJ2-4

cdr3_aa: CASSSRPAGELFF
v_call: TRBV12-3/TRBV12-4
j_call: TRBJ2-2

cdr3_aa: CASSSPGPTQYF
v_call: TRBV7-9
j_call: TRBJ2-3

cdr3_aa: CSVSGSDEQYF
v_call: TRBV29-1
j_call: TRBJ2-7

cdr3_aa: CAISGASGNFPDTQYF
v_call: TRBV10-3
j_call: TRBJ2-3

cdr3_aa: CAIRGTTGLAGETQYF
v_call: TRBV10-3
j_call: TRBJ2-5

cdr3_aa: CASSQDAWSGELFF
v_call: TRBV4-3
j_call: TRBJ2-2

cdr3_aa: CASSSDRLFLGTDTQYF
v_call: TRBV5-1
j_call: TRBJ2-3

cdr3_aa: CASSQEPTSYEQYF
v_call: TRBV4-2
j_call: TRBJ2-7

cdr3_aa: CATSGGLAYEQYF
v_call: TRBV15
j_call: TRBJ2-7

cdr3_aa: CASSFTGNEQYF
v_call: TRBV11-1
j_call: TRBJ2-7

cdr3_aa: CASGLVPRSQETQYF
v_call: TRBV12-5
j_call: TRBJ2-5

cdr3_aa: CASSQDGGAYEAFF
v_call: TRBV4-2
j_call: TRBJ1-1

cdr3_aa: CASSFGIPSDTDTQYF
v_call: TRBV7-6
j_call: TRBJ2-3

cdr3_aa: CASSRGQGGTAQPQHF
v_call: TRBV12-3/TRBV12-4
j_call: TRBJ1-5

cdr3_aa: CASTSTAGEQYF
v_call: TRBV6-5
j_call: TRBJ2-7

cdr3_aa: CASSGQGDRDQPQHF
v_call: TRBV9
j_call: TRBJ1-5

cdr3_aa: CASSSHGGGQNIQYF
v_call: TRBV5-8
j_call: TRBJ2-4

cdr3_aa: CASREGPKNIQYF
v_call: TRBV19
j_call: TRBJ2-4

cdr3_aa: CASSEIQGRGIQYF
v_call: TRBV25-1
j_call: TRBJ2-4

cdr3_aa: CSARDLRGLAINEQCF
v_call: TRBV20-1
j_call: TRBJ2-1

cdr3_aa: CASSSSHRKAQYF
v_call: TRBV7-9
j_call: TRBJ2-5

cdr3_aa: CSARPLAGVRNEQFF
v_call: TRBV20-1
j_call: TRBJ2-1

cdr3_aa: CASSSPQSSGRGTDTQYF
v_call: TRBV12-3/TRBV12-4
j_call: TRBJ2-3

cdr3_aa: CASGQGASEAFF
v_call: TRBV12-3/TRBV12-4
j_call: TRBJ1-1

cdr3_aa: CASSLQGQGGYTF
v_call: TRBV27
j_call: TRBJ1-2

cdr3_aa: CSATTGGTEAFF
v_call: TRBV20-1
j_call: TRBJ1-1

cdr3_aa: CASSSEGVDEQYF
v_call: TRBV27
j_call: TRBJ2-7

cdr3_aa: CASSLNFGDNEQFF
v_call: TRBV7-9
j_call: TRBJ2-1

cdr3_aa: CASSEDYSYEQYF
v_call: TRBV5-4
j_call: TRBJ2-7